A few counts support the clone carrying this T cell receptor (beta chain). This specimen comes from a study of control samples from healthy donors and cancer patients. Germline V gene data show CDR1 as SGHNT and CDR2 as YYREEE (reference sequence). CDR3 length: 16 residues. The V end lost 0 bases, the J end lost 3 bases, and 15 bases lay between the germline ends. The data were produced by immunoSEQ multiplex PCR, yet TCRdb's version contains in-frame clones alone and is incomplete. The data hold under 150,000 clones, with around 88% observed a single time. The V call is TRBV5-4, the J call TRBJ2-5, with D tentatively TRBD2 (5 bases). Input material: blood. The sequence was obtained from a man between 40 and 49 years old in good health. The CDR3 loop is CASSLGDREGKETQYF. The CDR3 DNA reads as TGTGCCAGCAGCTTGGGTGATCGAGAGGGAAAAGAGACCCAGTACTTC.